This is a list of T cell receptor beta chains from one sample in a study of cytomegalovirus exposure and HLA in healthy donors. TCRdb's copy holds only in-frame clones and misses some; the assay was immunoSEQ multiplex PCR. Of 95,000 to 100,000 clones detected, over 70% appear once; the ten largest clones hold 10%. Sequences were obtained from PBMCs. The receptors shown here come from a man aged 45-65 years in good health and CMV-seronegative. The CDR3 runs from the conserved cysteine through the conserved F or W. Fields, in order: D gene, clone size, V gene, J gene, CDR3 protein, CDR3 DNA. The D gene is left open where the match is weak. Clone size appears in some rows only: once, few, many, or a class for an expanded clone.

d_gene: -
abundance: once
v_gene: TRBV5-4
j_gene: TRBJ2-3
CDR3aa: CASSYGGGGSTDTQYF
CDR3nt: TGTGCCAGCAGCTATGGGGGCGGGGGTAGCACAGATACGCAGTATTTT

d_gene: -
abundance: few
v_gene: TRBV5-6
j_gene: TRBJ2-3
CDR3aa: CASKRGLGTDTQYF
CDR3nt: TGTGCCAGCAAAAGGGGCTTGGGTACAGATACGCAGTATTTT

d_gene: TRBD1
abundance: -
v_gene: TRBV5-1
j_gene: TRBJ2-7
CDR3aa: CASSLQGQGTYEQYF
CDR3nt: TGCGCCAGCAGCTTGCAGGGACAGGGGACCTACGAGCAGTACTTC

d_gene: -
abundance: -
v_gene: TRBV19
j_gene: TRBJ2-2
CDR3aa: CASSSPGGELFF
CDR3nt: TGTGCCAGTAGTAGCCCCGGCGGGGAGCTGTTTTTT

d_gene: TRBD2
abundance: -
v_gene: TRBV7-2
j_gene: TRBJ2-5
CDR3aa: CASSLDGRAGETQYF
CDR3nt: TGTGCCAGCAGCTTAGACGGGAGGGCCGGGGAGACCCAGTACTTC

d_gene: -
abundance: -
v_gene: TRBV13
j_gene: TRBJ2-2
CDR3aa: CASSPEIKNTGELFF
CDR3nt: TGTGCCAGCAGCCCAGAAATTAAGAACACCGGGGAGCTGTTTTTT

d_gene: -
abundance: -
v_gene: TRBV10-1
j_gene: TRBJ2-3
CDR3aa: CASSELNRVTDTQYF
CDR3nt: TGCGCCAGCAGTGAGTTGAACAGAGTCACAGATACGCAGTATTTT

d_gene: TRBD2
abundance: -
v_gene: TRBV7-9
j_gene: TRBJ2-1
CDR3aa: CASSLGLAGNEQFF
CDR3nt: TGTGCCAGCAGCTTGGGACTAGCGGGAAATGAGCAGTTCTTC

d_gene: TRBD2
abundance: few
v_gene: TRBV2
j_gene: TRBJ2-3
CDR3aa: CASSGTRRTDTQYF
CDR3nt: TGTGCCAGCAGCGGGACTAGACGCACAGATACGCAGTATTTT

d_gene: TRBD1
abundance: -
v_gene: TRBV27
j_gene: TRBJ1-2
CDR3aa: CASSLSGTGDGYTF
CDR3nt: TGTGCCAGCAGTTTATCCGGGACAGGGGATGGCTACACCTTC

d_gene: -
abundance: -
v_gene: TRBV2
j_gene: TRBJ1-5
CDR3aa: CASSGINSNQPQHF
CDR3nt: TGTGCCAGCAGCGGGATTAATAGCAATCAGCCCCAGCATTTT

d_gene: TRBD1
abundance: -
v_gene: TRBV6-5
j_gene: TRBJ1-6
CDR3aa: CASTDDRGNNSPLHF
CDR3nt: TGTGCCAGCACCGACGACAGGGGCAATAATTCACCCCTCCACTTT

d_gene: TRBD2
abundance: -
v_gene: TRBV6-5
j_gene: TRBJ2-1
CDR3aa: CASRKSGRSYNEQFF
CDR3nt: TGTGCCAGCAGGAAGAGCGGGAGATCGTACAATGAGCAGTTCTTC

d_gene: -
abundance: few
v_gene: TRBV5-4
j_gene: TRBJ2-1
CDR3aa: CASSLQGSSYNEQFF
CDR3nt: TGTGCCAGCAGCTTGCAAGGGAGCTCCTACAATGAGCAGTTCTTC

d_gene: TRBD2
abundance: -
v_gene: TRBV5-1
j_gene: TRBJ2-1
CDR3aa: CASSLVSGSSYNEQFF
CDR3nt: TGCGCCAGCAGCTTGGTTAGCGGGAGCTCCTACAATGAGCAGTTCTTC

d_gene: -
abundance: few
v_gene: TRBV6-1
j_gene: TRBJ2-3
CDR3aa: CASSELPRDTQYF
CDR3nt: TGTGCCAGCAGTGAACTCCCCAGAGATACGCAGTATTTT

d_gene: -
abundance: -
v_gene: TRBV19
j_gene: TRBJ1-5
CDR3aa: CASEGGNSNQPQHF
CDR3nt: TGTGCCAGTGAGGGCGGGAATAGCAATCAGCCCCAGCATTTT

d_gene: TRBD2
abundance: -
v_gene: TRBV7-9
j_gene: TRBJ2-1
CDR3aa: CASSSGLAAAYNEQFF
CDR3nt: TGTGCCAGCAGCTCCGGACTAGCGGCGGCCTACAATGAGCAGTTCTTC

d_gene: TRBD2
abundance: -
v_gene: TRBV13
j_gene: TRBJ2-2
CDR3aa: CASSLATAGAGELFF
CDR3nt: TGTGCCAGCAGCCTTGCCACAGCGGGGGCCGGGGAGCTGTTTTTT

d_gene: TRBD2
abundance: -
v_gene: TRBV5-4
j_gene: TRBJ2-3
CDR3aa: CASSLITGGHTDTQYF
CDR3nt: TGTGCCAGCAGCTTGATAACGGGAGGGCACACAGATACGCAGTATTTT

d_gene: -
abundance: once
v_gene: TRBV27
j_gene: TRBJ1-2
CDR3aa: CASSLAGPSYGYTF
CDR3nt: TGTGCCAGCAGTTTGGCAGGGCCCAGCTATGGCTACACCTTC

d_gene: TRBD2
abundance: -
v_gene: TRBV7-6
j_gene: TRBJ2-3
CDR3aa: CASSRRSSGASTDTQYF
CDR3nt: TGTGCCAGCAGCCGTAGGAGTAGCGGGGCTAGCACAGATACGCAGTATTTT

d_gene: TRBD1
abundance: -
v_gene: TRBV5-1
j_gene: TRBJ1-3
CDR3aa: CASSDLGTGEDTIYF
CDR3nt: TGCGCCAGCAGCGATCTCGGGACAGGGGAAGACACCATATATTTT

d_gene: TRBD1
abundance: -
v_gene: TRBV10-3
j_gene: TRBJ1-2
CDR3aa: CAISDRGQDGYTF
CDR3nt: TGTGCCATCAGTGACAGGGGGCAGGATGGCTACACCTTC

d_gene: -
abundance: few
v_gene: TRBV11-2
j_gene: TRBJ2-5
CDR3aa: CASSFPGEETQYF
CDR3nt: TGTGCCAGCAGCTTTCCGGGGGAAGAGACCCAGTACTTC

d_gene: TRBD1
abundance: -
v_gene: TRBV14
j_gene: TRBJ2-6
CDR3aa: CASSQVRTGSSGANVLTF
CDR3nt: TGTGCCAGCAGCCAAGTGCGGACAGGGAGCTCTGGGGCCAACGTCCTGACTTTC

d_gene: -
abundance: -
v_gene: TRBV5-4
j_gene: TRBJ1-4
CDR3aa: CASSFFRDISLMKLFF
CDR3nt: TGTGCCAGCAGCTTTTTTCGGGACATATCTTTGATGAAACTGTTTTTT

d_gene: -
abundance: few
v_gene: TRBV5-1
j_gene: TRBJ1-4
CDR3aa: CASSRRGGLSTNEKLFF
CDR3nt: TGCGCCAGCAGCCGCCGGGGGGGGCTATCAACTAATGAAAAACTGTTTTTT

d_gene: -
abundance: -
v_gene: TRBV14
j_gene: TRBJ2-7
CDR3aa: CASSRTALDEQYF
CDR3nt: TGTGCCAGCAGCCGGACAGCTTTGGACGAGCAGTACTTC

d_gene: TRBD1
abundance: many
v_gene: TRBV6-6
j_gene: TRBJ1-2
CDR3aa: CASSQGQGAVDRYTF
CDR3nt: TGTGCCAGCAGTCAAGGACAGGGGGCGGTGGATCGCTACACCTTC

d_gene: -
abundance: -
v_gene: TRBV7-2
j_gene: TRBJ2-2
CDR3aa: CASNPGLDTGELFF
CDR3nt: TGTGCCAGCAACCCAGGGTTGGACACCGGGGAGCTGTTTTTT

d_gene: -
abundance: -
v_gene: TRBV10-3
j_gene: TRBJ1-5
CDR3aa: CAISESIGKGSNQPQHF
CDR3nt: TGTGCCATCAGTGAGTCGATAGGGAAGGGGAGCAATCAGCCCCAGCATTTT

d_gene: TRBD1
abundance: once
v_gene: TRBV14
j_gene: TRBJ2-3
CDR3aa: CASSSRTGPDTQYF
CDR3nt: TGTGCCAGCAGCTCCCGGACAGGCCCAGATACGCAGTATTTT

d_gene: -
abundance: few
v_gene: TRBV28
j_gene: TRBJ2-4
CDR3aa: CATLVTRLAKNIQYF
CDR3nt: TGTGCCACCCTGGTGACTCGTCTAGCCAAAAACATTCAGTACTTC

d_gene: -
abundance: few
v_gene: TRBV7-2
j_gene: TRBJ2-1
CDR3aa: CASSVPLGGKNEQFF
CDR3nt: TGTGCCAGCAGCGTCCCCTTAGGGGGAAAGAATGAGCAGTTCTTC

d_gene: -
abundance: few
v_gene: TRBV29-1
j_gene: TRBJ1-3
CDR3aa: CSVVTGFGNTIYF
CDR3nt: TGCAGCGTTGTTACAGGGTTCGGAAACACCATATATTTT

d_gene: TRBD2
abundance: few
v_gene: TRBV15
j_gene: TRBJ2-1
CDR3aa: CATSTRTSGDHEQFF
CDR3nt: TGTGCCACCAGCACCAGGACTAGCGGTGATCATGAGCAGTTCTTC

d_gene: -
abundance: -
v_gene: TRBV19
j_gene: TRBJ1-5
CDR3aa: CASSINREGGQPQHF
CDR3nt: TGTGCCAGTAGTATTAATAGGGAAGGGGGTCAGCCCCAGCATTTT

d_gene: -
abundance: -
v_gene: TRBV7-9
j_gene: TRBJ2-7
CDR3aa: CASSQQGGDYEQYF
CDR3nt: TGTGCCAGCAGTCAACAGGGGGGGGACTACGAGCAGTACTTC